This T cell receptor beta chain comes out of a study of T cells in women clearing cervical HPV infection. The CDR3 contains 16 residues. Per the germline V gene, CDR1 is MNHNS and CDR2 is SASEGT. Concerning this clone: The read stops 3 residues short of the end of the CDR3; the missing end is completed from the germline J gene.

Libraries were prepared by immunoSEQ multiplex PCR; TCRdb keeps only in-frame clonotypes and omits some of them. Found here are 25,000 to 40,000 clones; the top ten clones hold about 4.5%. This receptor was obtained from a woman aged 18 to 75 with a cervical HPV16 infection that either progressed to CIN3+ or cleared (not recorded which). J is TRBJ2-3 and V is TRBV6-1; 8 bases match TRBD1. The sequenced material came from blood buffy coat. The CDR3 region is CASSEATTGGQETQYF. The sequenced part of the CDR3 DNA is TGTGCCAGCAGTGAAGCCACCACAGGGGGTCAAGAGACG.